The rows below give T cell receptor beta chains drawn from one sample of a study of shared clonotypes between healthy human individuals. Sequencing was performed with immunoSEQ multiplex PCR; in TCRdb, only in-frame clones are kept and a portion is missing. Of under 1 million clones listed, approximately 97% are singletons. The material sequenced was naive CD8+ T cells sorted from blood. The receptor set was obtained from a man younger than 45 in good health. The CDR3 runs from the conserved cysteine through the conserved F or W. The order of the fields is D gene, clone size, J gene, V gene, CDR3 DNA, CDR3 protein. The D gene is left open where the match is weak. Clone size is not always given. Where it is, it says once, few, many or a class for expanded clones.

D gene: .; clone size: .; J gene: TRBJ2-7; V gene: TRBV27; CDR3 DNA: TGTGCCAGCAGTTTATTGCCAGCCTACGAGCAGTACTTC; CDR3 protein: CASSLLPAYEQYF
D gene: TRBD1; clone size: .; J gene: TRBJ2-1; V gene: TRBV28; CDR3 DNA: TGTGCCAGCAGTGACAGGGGGCCACTTTCTTACAATGAGCAGTTCTTC; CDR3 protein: CASSDRGPLSYNEQFF
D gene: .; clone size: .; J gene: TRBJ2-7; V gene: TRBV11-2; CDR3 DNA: TGTGCCAGCAGCAATACCCTGGGGAAGAAAAACGAGCAGTACTTC; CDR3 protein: CASSNTLGKKNEQYF
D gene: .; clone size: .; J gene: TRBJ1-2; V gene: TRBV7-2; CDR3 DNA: TGTGCCAGCAGCTTAGAAATAGGGGGGCCGGTATATGGCTACACCTTC; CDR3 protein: CASSLEIGGPVYGYTF
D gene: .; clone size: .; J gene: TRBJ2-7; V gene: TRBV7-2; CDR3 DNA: TGTGCCAGCAGCTTAGTCTGGAGGGGAAGCTACGAGCAGTACTTC; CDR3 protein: CASSLVWRGSYEQYF
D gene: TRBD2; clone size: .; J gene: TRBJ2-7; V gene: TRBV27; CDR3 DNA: TGTGCCAGCAGTTTAACGGCGGGAGCTTCCTACGAGCAGTACTTC; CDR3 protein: CASSLTAGASYEQYF
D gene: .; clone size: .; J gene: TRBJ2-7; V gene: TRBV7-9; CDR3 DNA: TGTGCCAGCAGCTTATCCGACGGCGGGACGGTAATTTACGAGCAGTACTTC; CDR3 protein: CASSLSDGGTVIYEQYF
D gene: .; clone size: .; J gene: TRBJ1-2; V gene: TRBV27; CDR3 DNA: TGTGCCAGCAGTTTTGGGCGCCAGAACTATGGCTACACCTTC; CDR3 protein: CASSFGRQNYGYTF
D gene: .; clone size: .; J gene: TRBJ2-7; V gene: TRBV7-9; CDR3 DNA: TGTGCCAGCAGCTTTGAGGGGGTAACCTACGAGCAGTACTTC; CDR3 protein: CASSFEGVTYEQYF
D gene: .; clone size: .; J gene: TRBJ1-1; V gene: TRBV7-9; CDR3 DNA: TGTGCCAGCAGCTTGATGGGCACTGAAGCTTTCTTT; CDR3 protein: CASSLMGTEAFF
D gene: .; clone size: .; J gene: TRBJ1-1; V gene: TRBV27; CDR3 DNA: TGTGCCAGCAGTTTATCTCCGGTTCCCTTAAACGAGGCTTTCTTT; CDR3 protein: CASSLSPVPLNEAFF
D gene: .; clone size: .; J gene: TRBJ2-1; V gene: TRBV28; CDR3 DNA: TGTGCCAGCGGCCCCCCTTACAGGACTAACAATGAGCAGTTCTTC; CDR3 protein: CASGPPYRTNNEQFF
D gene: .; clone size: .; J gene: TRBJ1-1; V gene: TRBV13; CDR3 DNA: TGTGCCAGCAGTCTCGCCCAGCACCCGGCGAACACTGAAGCTTTCTTT; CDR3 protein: CASSLAQHPANTEAFF
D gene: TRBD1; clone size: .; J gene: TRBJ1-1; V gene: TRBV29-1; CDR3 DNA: TGCAGCGTTGACCGACAGGGGGAGAACACTGAAGCTTTCTTT; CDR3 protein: CSVDRQGENTEAFF
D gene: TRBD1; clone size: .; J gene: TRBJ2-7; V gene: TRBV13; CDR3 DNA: TGTGCCAGCAGTTTCCCGGGACAGGGCTACGAGCAGTACTTC; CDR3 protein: CASSFPGQGYEQYF
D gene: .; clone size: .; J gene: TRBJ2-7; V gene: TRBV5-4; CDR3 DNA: TGTGCCAGCAGCCTTAGGGGGAGCGCCTACGAGCAGTACTTC; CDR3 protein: CASSLRGSAYEQYF
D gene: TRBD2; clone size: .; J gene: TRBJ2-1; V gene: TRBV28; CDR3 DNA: TGTGCCAGCAGAGCCGGGACTAGCGTCTACAATGAGCAGTTCTTC; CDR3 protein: CASRAGTSVYNEQFF
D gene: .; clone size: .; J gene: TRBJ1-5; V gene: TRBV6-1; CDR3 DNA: TGTGCCAGCAGTTTACAGTACCCCACAGATCAGCCCCAGCATTTT; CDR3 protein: CASSLQYPTDQPQHF
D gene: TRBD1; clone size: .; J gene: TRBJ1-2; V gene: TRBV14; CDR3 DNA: TGTGCCAGCAGCCAAGACTCTAACAGGGACAGGGGCTACACCTTC; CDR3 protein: CASSQDSNRDRGYTF
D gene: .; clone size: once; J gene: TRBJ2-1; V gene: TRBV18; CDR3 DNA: TGTGCCAGCTCACCAGAAAGGGGCTCCTACAATGAGCAGTTCTTC; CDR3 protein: CASSPERGSYNEQFF
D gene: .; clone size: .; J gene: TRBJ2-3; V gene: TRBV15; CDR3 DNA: TGTGCCACCAGTCTGGTTGGGACTAGCACAGATACGCAGTATTTT; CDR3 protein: CATSLVGTSTDTQYF
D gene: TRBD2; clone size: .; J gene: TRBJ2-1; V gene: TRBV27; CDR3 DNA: TGTGCCAGCAGTTTATCGGGCGGGAGCCACAATGAGCAGTTCTTC; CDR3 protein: CASSLSGGSHNEQFF
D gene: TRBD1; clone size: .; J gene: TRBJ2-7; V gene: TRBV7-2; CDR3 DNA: TGTGCCAGCAGCGAGGGACAGTCCATGATTTACGAGCAGTACTTC; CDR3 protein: CASSEGQSMIYEQYF
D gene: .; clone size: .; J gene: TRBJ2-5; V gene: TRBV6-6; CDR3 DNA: TGTGCCAGCAGTCCCGGGACCCGACAAGAGACCCAGTACTTC; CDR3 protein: CASSPGTRQETQYF
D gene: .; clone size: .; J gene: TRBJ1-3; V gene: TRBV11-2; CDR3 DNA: TGTGCCAGCAGTTTACAGGGTATGGGCACCATATATTTT; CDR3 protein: CASSLQGMGTIYF
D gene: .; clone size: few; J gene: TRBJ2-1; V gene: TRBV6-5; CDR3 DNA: TGTGCCAGCAGTTACTCGACGATAGACGGACACAATGAGCAGTTCTTC; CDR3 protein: CASSYSTIDGHNEQFF
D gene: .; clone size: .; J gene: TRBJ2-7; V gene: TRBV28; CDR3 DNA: TGTGCCAGCAGTTCCCTTAATTATCTCTCCAACTACGAGCAGTACTTC; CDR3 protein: CASSSLNYLSNYEQYF
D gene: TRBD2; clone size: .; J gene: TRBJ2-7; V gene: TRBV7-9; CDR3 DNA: TGTGCCAGCAGCGGAGGGTTGGGACTAGAAGACTTC; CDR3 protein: CASSGGLGLEDF
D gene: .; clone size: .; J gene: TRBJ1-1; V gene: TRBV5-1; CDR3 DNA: TGCGCCAGCAGCTGGCCGTCCTTAGGCACTGAGGCTTTCTTT; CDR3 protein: CASSWPSLGTEAFF
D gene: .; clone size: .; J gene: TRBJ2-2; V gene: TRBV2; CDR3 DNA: TGTGCCAGCAGATCCCCGACCGGGGAGCTGTTTTTT; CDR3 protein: CASRSPTGELFF
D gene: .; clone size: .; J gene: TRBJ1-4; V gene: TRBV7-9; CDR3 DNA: TGTGCCATTAGGAGGGGGAACAATGAAAAACTGTTTTTT; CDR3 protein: CAIRRGNNEKLFF
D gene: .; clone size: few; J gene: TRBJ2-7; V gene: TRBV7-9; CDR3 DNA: TGTGCCAGCAGCTTAGACTACGAGCAGTACTTC; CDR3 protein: CASSLDYEQYF
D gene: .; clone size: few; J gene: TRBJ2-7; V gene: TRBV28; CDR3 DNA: TGTGCCAGCAGTTCGCCGCAGGGGAGAACCCCTAAGGAGCAGTACTTC; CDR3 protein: CASSSPQGRTPKEQYF
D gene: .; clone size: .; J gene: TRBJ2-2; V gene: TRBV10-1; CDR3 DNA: TGCGCCAGCAGTAGGGATGACACCGGGGAGCTGTTTTTT; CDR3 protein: CASSRDDTGELFF
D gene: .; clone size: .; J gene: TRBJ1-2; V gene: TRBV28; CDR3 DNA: TGTGCCAGCAGTTTCGGTGTCTTCAACTATGGCTACACCTTC; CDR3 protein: CASSFGVFNYGYTF
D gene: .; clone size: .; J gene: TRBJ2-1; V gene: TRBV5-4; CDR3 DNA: TGTGCCAGCAGCTCAACCGGACTGCTGAATGAGCAGTTCTTC; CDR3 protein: CASSSTGLLNEQFF
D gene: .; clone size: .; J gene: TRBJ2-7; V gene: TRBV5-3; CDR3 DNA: TGTGCCAGAAGCTTGGCCCGCAGGGTCTACGAGCAGTACTTC; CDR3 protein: CARSLARRVYEQYF
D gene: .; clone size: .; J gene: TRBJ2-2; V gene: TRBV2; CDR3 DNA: TGTGCCAGCAGTGAACTGGGGGTGAGCACCGGGGAGCTGTTTTTT; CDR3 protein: CASSELGVSTGELFF
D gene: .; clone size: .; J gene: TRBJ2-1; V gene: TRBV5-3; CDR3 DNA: TGTGCCAGAAGCTTGGGGGAGGGACAGCGTTACAATGAGCAGTTCTTC; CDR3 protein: CARSLGEGQRYNEQFF
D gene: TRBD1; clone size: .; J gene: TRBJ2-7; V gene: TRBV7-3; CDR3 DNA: TGTGCCAGCAGCTTACAGGGGGCAGGAGAGCAGTACTTC; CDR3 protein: CASSLQGAGEQYF
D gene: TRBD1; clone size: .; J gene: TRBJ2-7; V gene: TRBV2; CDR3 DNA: TGTGCCAGCCTTCCGCGACGTGGGACAGGGTGGTCTCCCGCCTACGAGCAGTACTTC; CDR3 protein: CASLPRRGTGWSPAYEQYF
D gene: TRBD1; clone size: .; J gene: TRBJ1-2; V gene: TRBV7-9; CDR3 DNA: TGTGCCAGCAGCTTGGGACAGGGGGCTGACTATGGCTACACCTTC; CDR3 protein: CASSLGQGADYGYTF
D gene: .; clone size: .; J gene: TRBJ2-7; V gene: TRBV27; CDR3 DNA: TGTGCCAGCAGTTTAGGACTAAATTACGAGCAGTACTTC; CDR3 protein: CASSLGLNYEQYF
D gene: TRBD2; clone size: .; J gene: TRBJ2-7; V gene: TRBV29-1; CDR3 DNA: TGCAGCGCTCTCGCGGGGGGGACCGAGCAGTACTTC; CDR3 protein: CSALAGGTEQYF
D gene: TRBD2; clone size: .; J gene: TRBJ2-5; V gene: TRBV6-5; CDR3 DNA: TGTGCCAGCAATGGGGGGGAAGAGACCCAGTACTTC; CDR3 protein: CASNGGEETQYF